Below are 8 T cell receptor beta chains sequenced from a single sample in a study of blood T cell repertoires in COVID-19. Data came from immunoSEQ multiplex PCR; TCRdb stores just in-frame clones and leaves some out. The data hold 230,000 or so clones, with 80% to 90% observed a single time. Material for sequencing was peripheral blood. The receptors come from a woman aged 40-49 years who had recovered from COVID-19.

J is TRBJ1-2 and V is TRBV19, with 7 bases that match TRBD1. The CDR3 covers 15 residues. Germline values: CDR1 LNHDA, CDR2 SQIVND (reference sequence). J gave up 2 bases and V 7 bases, and 10 bases lay outside the gene matches. This CDR3 reads CASIVNSGQNYGYTF. The DNA for the CDR3 is TGTGCCAGTATCGTCAATTCGGGACAGAACTATGGCTACACCTTC.

This sequence joins TRBV28 and TRBJ1-6; 7 nucleotides line up with TRBD1. Germline values: CDR1 MDHEN, CDR2 SYDVKM. Trimming cost V 7 bases and J 0 bases; bases outside gene matches: 9. The CDR3 has 17 amino acids. The CDR3 region has the DNA TGTGCCAGCAAACAGGGACAGACGAGCTCCTATAATTCACCCCTCCACTTT. It translates to CASKQGQTSSYNSPLHF.

V and J are TRBV28 and TRBJ2-7; 8 bases are a match to TRBD1. Trimming cost V 7 bases and J 2 bases; bases outside gene matches: 4. Per the germline V gene, CDR1 is MDHEN and CDR2 is SYDVKM. CDR3 length: 13 residues. CDR3 nucleotide sequence: TGTGCCAGCAAGGGACAGGTTCCCTACGAGCAGTACTTC. Translation gives CASKGQVPYEQYF.

The CDR3 nucleotides are TGTGCCAGCAGCTTATTAGCGGGGGGTGCAGATACGCAGTATTTT. Protein sequence: CASSLLAGGADTQYF. The chain recombines TRBV7-6 with TRBJ2-3, with 10 bases that match TRBD2. This CDR3 is 15 amino acids long. Germline loops: CDR1 SGHVS, CDR2 FNYEAQ. The ends lost 2 bases at V and 4 bases at J; junction bases unmatched: 3.

The table lists this clone with a count of one. CDR3 DNA sequence: TGCGCCAGCAGCTTGCTAGCGGGAATTGAGCAGTTCTTC. Its translation is CASSLLAGIEQFF. The genes are TRBV5-1 and TRBJ2-1; 9 bases map to TRBD2. The CDR3 is 13 residues long. V dropped 1 base and J dropped 9; count of bases not matched to a gene: 2. Germline V gene sequence: CDR1 SGHRS, CDR2 YFSETQ.

V and J are TRBV21-1 and TRBJ1-1. TRBV21-1 is recorded as a pseudogene. This CDR3 region has 11 residues. The CDR3, as DNA: TGTGCCAGCAGGCGGGAAACTGAAGCTTTCTTT. It specifies CASRRETEAFF.

This sequence joins TRBV12-3 or TRBV12-4 and TRBJ2-2; the D is unclear. The CDR3 is made up of 12 amino acids. V was trimmed by 4 bases and J by 8 bases, leaving 8 bases between them. CDR3 region: CASSYGRGELFF. The DNA for the CDR3 is TGTGCCAGCAGTTATGGCAGGGGGGAGCTGTTTTTT.

The chain carries TRBV3-1 (or the pseudogene TRBV3-2) and TRBJ1-1, with D perhaps matching TRBD1 (6 bases). V shed 6 bases and J shed 5 bases, with 13 bases lying between them. CDR1 and CDR2 (germline): LGHDT, YNNKEL (reference sequence). The CDR3 covers 13 residues. CDR3 bases: TGTGCCAGCAGTCAGACAGGCGAGACTGAAGCTTTCTTT. Protein product: CASSQTGETEAFF.